The clone carrying this T cell receptor beta chain was seen only a few times. Its antigen is as yet unknown. V dropped 3 bases and J dropped 4 bases, with 12 bases sitting between them. In germline, CDR1 is LNHDA, CDR2 SQIVND (reference sequence). The CDR3 runs 14 residues. This specimen belongs to a study of radiation and T cells in renal cell carcinoma. On the study more broadly: Nephrectomy followed 15 Gy stereotactic body radiation by 4 weeks.

The data were produced by immunoSEQ multiplex PCR, yet TCRdb's version contains in-frame clones alone and is incomplete. The top ten hold 6% to 9.5% of the sample, which has tens of thousands of clones, approximately 84% seen once. Study-level points and caveats: From baseline, blood top tumor clonotypes peaked at 2 weeks post-radiation. Pretreatment tumor biopsies were lacking, so baseline clonotypes are unknown.

Stated time point: baseline pretreatment blood. Treatment of the sample: 15 Gy SBRT to primary tumor, nephrectomy 4 weeks later. The patient's renal cell carcinoma had clear cell pathology. This TCR was recovered from a man between 60 and 75 years old with renal cell carcinoma. The sample in question was blood, obtained from a patient whose treatment included radiotherapy and nephrectomy. V is TRBV19 and J is TRBJ1-2; possible D gene TRBD1, 5 bases. The CDR3 spells CASSMGRGGYGYTF. The CDR3 bases are TGTGCCAGTAGTATGGGTAGGGGAGGCTATGGCTACACCTTC. Variable domain in full (rest from reference TRBV19 and TRBJ1-2): DGGITQSPKYLFRKEGQNVTLSCEQNLNHDAMYWYRQDPGQGLRLIYYSQIVNDFQKGDIAEGYSVSREKKESFPLTVTSAQKNPTAFYLCASSMGRGGYGYTFGSGTRLTVV.